This T cell receptor (beta chain) emerged from a study of CXCR3-negative and CXCR3-positive naive CD8 T cells. Preparation of TRB cDNA libraries relied on 5' RACE carrying UMI labels. TCRdb reprocessed the 5' RACE reads and reports one entry per CDR3 protein, with no DNA. This table lists tens of thousands of distinct CDR3 sequences. Sequences were obtained from memory CD8+ T cells from blood. The receptor's source is a human donor in good health. Some clones in this sample may be carry-over from other donors' samples.

CDR3 loop: CSAPAPGTTEAFF. V is TRBV20-1 and J is TRBJ1-1; the TCRdb call, TRBD1, lacks DNA for checking. CDR3 length: 13 residues. The V gene's germline CDR1 is DFQATT and CDR2 SNEGSKA (reference sequence).